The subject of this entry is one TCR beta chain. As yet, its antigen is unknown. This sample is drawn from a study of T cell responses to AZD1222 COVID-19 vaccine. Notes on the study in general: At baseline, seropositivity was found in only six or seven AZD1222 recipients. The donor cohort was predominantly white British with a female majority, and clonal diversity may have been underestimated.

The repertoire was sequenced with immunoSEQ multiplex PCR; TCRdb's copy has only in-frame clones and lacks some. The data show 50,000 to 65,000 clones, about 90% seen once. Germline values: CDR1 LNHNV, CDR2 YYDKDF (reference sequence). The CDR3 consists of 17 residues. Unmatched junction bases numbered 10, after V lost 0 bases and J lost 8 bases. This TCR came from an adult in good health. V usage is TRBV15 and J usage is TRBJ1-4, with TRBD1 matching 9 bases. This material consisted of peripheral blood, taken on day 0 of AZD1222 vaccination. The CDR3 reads CATSRDRGRQGEEKLFF. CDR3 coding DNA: TGTGCCACCAGCAGAGATAGGGGGCGACAGGGGGAGGAAAAACTGTTTTTT. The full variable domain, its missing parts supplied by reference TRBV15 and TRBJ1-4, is DAMVIQNPRYQVTQFGKPVTLSCSQTLNHNVMYWYQQKSSQAPKLLFHYYDKDFNNEADTPDNFQSRRPNTSFCFLDIRSPGLGDTAMYLCATSRDRGRQGEEKLFFGSGTQLSVL.